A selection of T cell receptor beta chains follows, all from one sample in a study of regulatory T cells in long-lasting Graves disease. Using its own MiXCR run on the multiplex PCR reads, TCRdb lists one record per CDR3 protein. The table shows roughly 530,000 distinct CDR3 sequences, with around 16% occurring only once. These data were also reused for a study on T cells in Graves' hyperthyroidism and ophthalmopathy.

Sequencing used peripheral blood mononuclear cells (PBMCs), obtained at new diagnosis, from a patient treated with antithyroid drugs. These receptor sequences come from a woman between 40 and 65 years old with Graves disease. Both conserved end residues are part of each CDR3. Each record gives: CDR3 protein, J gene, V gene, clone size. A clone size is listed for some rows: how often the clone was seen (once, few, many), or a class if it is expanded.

cdr3_aa: CASSYLWVGYTF; j_call: TRBJ1-2; v_call: TRBV6-2/TRBV6-3; clone_size: -
cdr3_aa: CASSLATHRGSGQPQHF; j_call: TRBJ1-5; v_call: TRBV7-2; clone_size: -
cdr3_aa: CASSLPWTSGGANSDTQYF; j_call: TRBJ2-3; v_call: TRBV7-9; clone_size: many
cdr3_aa: CASSFSGTGGGEQYF; j_call: TRBJ2-7; v_call: TRBV5-5; clone_size: -
cdr3_aa: CSAGGLAGLRGDTQYF; j_call: TRBJ2-3; v_call: TRBV20-1; clone_size: many
cdr3_aa: CASSLPGTSRGTQYF; j_call: TRBJ2-5; v_call: TRBV11-2; clone_size: many
cdr3_aa: CASSSMRDTEAFF; j_call: TRBJ1-1; v_call: TRBV11-3; clone_size: many
cdr3_aa: CASSLTYTDTQYF; j_call: TRBJ2-3; v_call: TRBV7-3; clone_size: few
cdr3_aa: CASSLGAASTDTQYF; j_call: TRBJ2-3; v_call: TRBV12-3/TRBV12-4; clone_size: many
cdr3_aa: CASSQPGTSFGYTF; j_call: TRBJ1-2; v_call: TRBV4-1; clone_size: few
cdr3_aa: CASSDGLFDSGNTIYF; j_call: TRBJ1-3; v_call: TRBV3-1; clone_size: many
cdr3_aa: CASSPGRGYGYTF; j_call: TRBJ1-2; v_call: TRBV28; clone_size: many
cdr3_aa: CASSDSAGGPAGELFF; j_call: TRBJ2-2; v_call: TRBV2; clone_size: -
cdr3_aa: CASSFGFQVNTEAFF; j_call: TRBJ1-1; v_call: TRBV5-1; clone_size: -
cdr3_aa: CASSYRTGVLITEAFF; j_call: TRBJ1-1; v_call: TRBV12-3/TRBV12-4; clone_size: many
cdr3_aa: CASTPGRRHTGELFF; j_call: TRBJ2-2; v_call: TRBV12-3/TRBV12-4; clone_size: -
cdr3_aa: CASSLEAGGNIQYF; j_call: TRBJ2-4; v_call: TRBV7-6; clone_size: few
cdr3_aa: CASTTTVTSSYGYTF; j_call: TRBJ1-2; v_call: TRBV12-3/TRBV12-4; clone_size: many
cdr3_aa: CASSQDLWGSKETQYF; j_call: TRBJ2-5; v_call: TRBV4-2; clone_size: many
cdr3_aa: CASSRLAGMNTGELFF; j_call: TRBJ2-2; v_call: TRBV2; clone_size: -
cdr3_aa: CASSYSVMVAAEAFF; j_call: TRBJ1-1; v_call: TRBV6-5; clone_size: many
cdr3_aa: CASSQPPGQGPPGELFF; j_call: TRBJ2-2; v_call: TRBV28; clone_size: few
cdr3_aa: CASSLGGLEGDTQYF; j_call: TRBJ2-3; v_call: TRBV7-2; clone_size: many
cdr3_aa: CSVSDSTINNYGYTF; j_call: TRBJ1-2; v_call: TRBV29-1; clone_size: few
cdr3_aa: CATYSTGGKYEQYF; j_call: TRBJ2-7; v_call: TRBV10-3; clone_size: few
cdr3_aa: CSAAGGGYTEAFF; j_call: TRBJ1-1; v_call: TRBV29-1; clone_size: few
cdr3_aa: CASSSSNPPSGTQYF; j_call: TRBJ2-5; v_call: TRBV12-3/TRBV12-4; clone_size: few
cdr3_aa: CASSVEGGGDEQFF; j_call: TRBJ2-1; v_call: TRBV9; clone_size: few